A single sample gave rise to the 26 T cell receptor beta chains below, sequenced in a study of T cell changes during pregnancy in multiple sclerosis. Libraries were prepared by immunoSEQ multiplex PCR; TCRdb keeps only in-frame clonotypes and omits some of them. The table includes tens of thousands of clones, 90% detected once. The input for sequencing was CD4+ T cells from peripheral blood mononuclear cells, taken in the second trimester of pregnancy. Receptors originate from a female donor with multiple sclerosis, enrolled in a pregnancy study.

The chain is built from TRBV5-1 and TRBJ1-2; 10 positions match TRBD1. CDR1 is SGHRS and CDR2 is YFSETQ in the germline V gene. The J segment lost 7 bases and the V segment lost 7 bases, leaving 1 base of the junction unmatched. This CDR3 is 11 amino acids long. The DNA for the CDR3 is TGCGCCAGCCGACAGGGGGCTGGCTACACCTTC. This translates into CASRQGAGYTF.

The chain couples TRBV29-1 to TRBJ1-1; D remains ambiguous. This CDR3 is 11 amino acids long. Trimming pared 8 bases from V and 1 base from J, leaving 8 bases between. CDR1 and CDR2 from the germline V gene are SQVTM and ANQGSEA. CDR3 amino acids: CSYKRNTEAFF. CDR3 in DNA: TGCAGCTACAAGCGGAACACTGAAGCTTTCTTT.

V is TRBV18 and J is TRBJ1-1; D is uncertain. This CDR3 comprises 15 residues. CDR1 is KGHSH, CDR2 LQKENI, per germline. V lost 5 bases and J 6 bases, leaving 19 bases between the germline ends. CDR3 bases: TGTGCCAGCTCATCGGTTCTTCATTCGTCGGCTGAAGCTTTCTTT. This encodes CASSSVLHSSAEAFF.

V and J are TRBV7-6 and TRBJ2-2; D ambiguous. Trimming stripped 0 bases from V and 4 bases from J, with 9 bases between. The germline gives CDR1 SGHVS, CDR2 FNYEAQ. The CDR3 length is 15 residues. This CDR3 reads CASSLAFTVTGELFF. The CDR3 bases are TGTGCCAGCAGCTTAGCGTTTACGGTCACCGGGGAGCTGTTTTTT.

The rearrangement joins TRBV6-5 to TRBJ1-3; perhaps TRBD1 as D (6 bases). The CDR3 consists of 15 residues. The germline V gene has CDR1 MNHEY and CDR2 SVGAGI. The V gene lost 6 bases and the J gene lost 8 bases, with 20 bases spanning the gap. The CDR3 loop reads CASSPPTGSGHTIYF. CDR3 coding DNA: TGTGCCAGCAGCCCCCCCACAGGGTCGGGTCACACCATATATTTT.

The chain has TRBV9 and TRBJ1-1, with TRBD1 matching 9 bases. The germline gives CDR1 SGDLS, CDR2 YYNGEE. The CDR3 extends over 16 amino acids. V was clipped by 3 bases and J by 4 bases; unmatched bases: 10. CDR3 loop: CASSADTGGRFTEAFF. Written as DNA, the CDR3 is TGTGCCAGCAGCGCGGATACAGGGGGCAGGTTCACTGAAGCTTTCTTT.

This clone was recorded once. The chain combines TRBV5-1 with TRBJ1-4, with D possibly TRBD1 on 6 matching bases. This CDR3 has 17 amino acids. V lost 4 bases and J 0 bases, leaving 16 bases between the germline ends. The germline CDR1 and CDR2 sequences are SGHRS and YFSETQ. The CDR3: CASSARITGSTNEKLFF. DNA for the CDR3: TGCGCCAGCAGCGCGCGAATTACAGGGTCAACTAATGAAAAACTGTTTTTT. Combining the CDR3 with reference TRBV5-1 and TRBJ1-4 gives the whole variable domain KAGVTQTPRYLIKTRGQQVTLSCSPISGHRSVSWYQQTPGQGLQFLFEYFSETQRNKGNFPGRFSGRQFSNSRSEMNVSTLELGDSALYLCASSARITGSTNEKLFFGSGTQLSVL.

The chain is built from TRBV18 and TRBJ1-5, with TRBD1 as a possible D gene (6 bases). V was pared by 2 bases and J by 2 bases, with 10 bases between. In germline, CDR1 is KGHSH, CDR2 LQKENI. The CDR3 has 15 residues. The CDR3 here is CASSPGGTGNQPQHF. For the CDR3, the DNA is TGTGCCAGCTCACCAGGGGGCACGGGCAATCAGCCCCAGCATTTT.

This clone was seen a few times. The chain uses TRBV2 and TRBJ1-1, with 10 bases fitting TRBD1. Germline CDR1 and CDR2: SNHLY and FYNNEI. The trim removed 6 bases at V and 1 base at J, leaving 2 bases unmatched. This CDR3 contains 14 residues. CDR3 nucleotide sequence: TGTGCCAGCAGGGGGGACAGGGGGAACACTGAAGCTTTCTTT. Amino acid sequence: CASRGDRGNTEAFF.

V is TRBV4-3 and J is TRBJ1-2; 10 bases fit TRBD1. This CDR3 spans 15 amino acids. Germline V gene lookup returns CDR1 LGHNA and CDR2 YSLEER. Trimming at V came to 6 bases and at J to 4 bases, leaving 8 bases not matched to a gene. DNA of the CDR3: TGCGCCAGCAGTCGACAGGGGGCGCAGGGCTATGGCTACACCTTC. This gives the protein CASSRQGAQGYGYTF.

The chain couples TRBV19 to TRBJ2-2, with 7 bases fitting TRBD1. The CDR3 runs 17 residues. V trimming: 6 bases; J trimming: 6 bases; junction bases outside the gene matches: 16. Per germline, CDR1 LNHDA and CDR2 SQIVND (reference sequence). The CDR3 DNA sequence: TGTGCCAGTAGCACGGGACAGCGACCCGTGTTGGCCGGGGAGCTGTTTTTT. Translation: CASSTGQRPVLAGELFF.

The chain employs TRBV25-1 and TRBJ1-1; D not resolved. CDR1 is MGHDK and CDR2 is SYGVNS in the germline V gene. The CDR3 totals 11 residues. Trimming took 6 bases from V and 1 from J, leaving 3 bases between them. CDR3 loop: CASSRNTEAFF. In DNA form, the CDR3 reads TGTGCCAGCAGCCGGAACACTGAAGCTTTCTTT.

The V and J genes are TRBV2 and TRBJ1-5; 11 bases are shared with TRBD1. CDR1 is SNHLY and CDR2 is FYNNEI in the germline V gene. The ends lost 1 base at V and 14 bases at J; junction bases unmatched: 4. This CDR3 contains 13 residues. In DNA form, the CDR3 reads TGTGCCAGCAGTGAAGGGGGACAGGGGGGTGAGCATTTT. This translates into CASSEGGQGGEHF.

This clone was counted once. V is TRBV4-3 and J is TRBJ2-3; D possibly corresponds to TRBD1 (6 bases). The V end was cut by 4 bases, the J end by 1 base, with 12 bases between. Germline values: CDR1 LGHNA, CDR2 YSLEER. The length of the CDR3 is 15 residues. The CDR3 is CASSPYPGGTDTQYF. CDR3 coding DNA: TGCGCCAGCAGCCCCTATCCAGGGGGCACAGATACGCAGTATTTT.

The chain is built from TRBV19 and TRBJ2-1; the D is unclear. Germline V lookup: CDR1 LNHDA, CDR2 SQIVND (reference sequence). Deletions cut 6 bases from V and 8 bases from J, with 14 bases between. This CDR3 contains 13 residues. This CDR3 reads CASSSLGWHEQFF. CDR3 in DNA: TGTGCCAGTAGCTCGCTCGGGTGGCATGAGCAGTTCTTC.

This clone came up a few times. The chain employs TRBV7-2 and TRBJ2-5; tentative D call: TRBD1 (6 bases). There are 14 residues in the CDR3. Germline values: CDR1 SGHTA, CDR2 FQGNSA. Trimming cost V 5 bases and J 1 base, with 11 bases left between them. CDR3 loop: CASSQGTTQETQYF. CDR3 nucleotides: TGTGCCAGCAGCCAGGGGACAACCCAAGAGACCCAGTACTTC.

The J gene is TRBJ1-2, the V gene TRBV30; TRBD1 might be the D (6 bases). Germline CDR1 is GTSNPN and CDR2 is SVGIG (reference sequence). This CDR3 region has 15 residues. V lost 2 bases to trimming and J lost 2 bases, with 15 bases between them. CDR3 in amino acids: CAWSHLRGQNYGYTF. Written as DNA, the CDR3 is TGTGCCTGGAGTCATCTGAGGGGACAAAACTATGGCTACACCTTC. The complete variable domain, with remaining parts taken from reference TRBV30 and TRBJ1-2, reads SQTIHQWPATLVQPVGSPLSLECTVEGTSNPNLYWYRQAAGRGLQLLFYSVGIGQISSEVPQNLSASRPQDRQFILSSKKLLLSDSGFYLCAWSHLRGQNYGYTFGSGTRLTVV.

The chain recombines TRBV7-9 with TRBJ1-3; D is uncertain. Germline-derived CDR1 and CDR2 are SEHNR and FQNEAQ (reference sequence). The CDR3 length is 14 residues. V dropped 1 base and J dropped 4 bases, with 8 bases sitting between them. The CDR3 is CASSLVREGNTIYF. In DNA, the CDR3 is TGTGCCAGCAGCTTAGTCCGGGAAGGAAACACCATATATTTT.

V is TRBV28 and J is TRBJ2-7, with D maybe TRBD1 (6 bases). The V end was cut by 6 bases, the J end by 2 bases, with 11 bases between. Germline CDR1 reads MDHEN; CDR2 reads SYDVKM. The CDR3 has 13 amino acids. The CDR3 region is CASRPGQTYEQYF. The CDR3 nucleotides read TGTGCCAGCAGGCCGGGACAAACCTACGAGCAGTACTTC. Full variable domain (rest looked up from reference TRBV28 and TRBJ2-7): DVKVTQSSRYLVKRTGEKVFLECVQDMDHENMFWYRQDPGLGLRLIYFSYDVKMKEKGDIPEGYSVSREKKERFSLILESASTNQTSMYLCASRPGQTYEQYFGPGTRLTVT.

This clone has a single count. The genes are TRBV30 and TRBJ1-1; D might be TRBD1 (5 bases). Trimming pared 6 bases from V and 11 bases from J, leaving 19 bases between. This CDR3 region has 12 residues. Germline CDR1 reads GTSNPN; CDR2 reads SVGIG (reference sequence). CDR3 bases: TGTGCCTGCTCCTCTCAGGGAGGGATGGCTTTCTTT. Translated, it gives CACSSQGGMAFF.

V is TRBV5-5 and J is TRBJ2-2; 10 bases map to TRBD2. V trimming: 4 bases; J trimming: 1 base; junction bases outside the gene matches: 13. This CDR3 has 19 residues. From germline, CDR1 is SGHKS and CDR2 YYEKEE (reference sequence). Written as DNA, the CDR3 is TGTGCCAGCAGCCCCCCGGGGCTAGCGGGAGAAGGGAACACCGGGGAGCTGTTTTTT. Translation: CASSPPGLAGEGNTGELFF.

The chain recombines TRBV2 with TRBJ1-6, with D possibly matching TRBD1 (6 bases). The germline gives CDR1 SNHLY, CDR2 FYNNEI. Trimming pared 3 bases from V and 7 bases from J, leaving 10 bases between. The CDR3 spans 14 residues. The CDR3 protein is CASSEADRNSPLHF. The CDR3 DNA reads as TGTGCCAGCAGTGAGGCGGACAGAAATTCACCCCTCCACTTT.

CDR3 residues: CASSVGQVAGELFF. CDR3 nucleotide sequence: TGTGCCAGCAGCGTTGGACAGGTCGCCGGGGAGCTGTTTTTT. The chain carries TRBV9 and TRBJ2-2; TRBD1 agrees at 7 bases. The CDR3 length is 14 residues. The V gene's germline CDR1 is SGDLS and CDR2 YYNGEE. With 2 bases clipped from V and 6 bases from J, the junction kept 4 bases outside the gene matches. The full variable domain, completed using reference TRBV9 and TRBJ2-2, is DSGVTQTPKHLITATGQRVTLRCSPRSGDLSVYWYQQSLDQGLQFLIQYYNGEERAKGNILERFSAQQFPDLHSELNLSSLELGDSALYFCASSVGQVAGELFFGEGSRLTVL.

The chain employs TRBV25-1 and TRBJ1-3; TRBD1 is a possible D gene (6 bases). V was cut by 4 bases and J by 8 bases, with 12 bases left in between. Germline CDR1 is MGHDK and CDR2 is SYGVNS. CDR3 length: 13 residues. The CDR3, as DNA: TGTGCCAGCAGTGTAACAGGGCTCCACACCATATATTTT. This codes for CASSVTGLHTIYF.

The CDR3 DNA reads as TGTGCCAGTAGTATCTCGGCAGGGGGTTACGAGCAGTACTTC. Its translation: CASSISAGGYEQYF. This chain uses TRBV19 with TRBJ2-7; TRBD1 matches 7 bases. The V and J ends lost 3 bases and 4 bases, in that order; junction bases with no gene match: 6. The CDR3 is 14 residues long. Germline CDR1 reads LNHDA; CDR2 reads SQIVND (reference sequence).

In this sample, this clone turned up once. This chain connects TRBV9 to TRBJ2-5, with 12 bases fitting TRBD2. Germline trimming cut 0 bases from V and 0 bases from J; bases unmatched to any gene: 3. The CDR3 spans 17 residues. CDR1 and CDR2 from the germline V gene are SGDLS and YYNGEE. CDR3 loop: CASSVGLAGGNQETQYF. The CDR3 DNA sequence: TGTGCCAGCAGCGTAGGGCTAGCGGGGGGGAACCAAGAGACCCAGTACTTC.